Detailed here is one T cell receptor beta chain. Its cognate antigen is unknown. This sample was taken from a study of memory CD4+ T cells and cytomegalovirus serostatus. Single viable CD3+CD4+CD8-CD45RO+ cells were sorted as the memory CD4+ T cells. Serostatus was set by detecting CMV pp150, pp28, p38, p52 IgG. After thawing, CD4+ T cells were positively selected. The table came from immunoSEQ multiplex PCR; TCRdb's copy has only in-frame clones and leaves some out. The sample has over 50,000 clones, around 77% seen once. J lost 6 bases, V lost 0 bases, and 7 bases had no gene match. The CDR3 consists of 15 residues. Per the germline V gene, CDR1 is KGHSH and CDR2 is LQKENI. Study results and caveats: CD4+ memory repertoires contained about 40% of the roughly 150 reported CMV TCRbeta sequences. A US-trained random forest predicted CMV serostatus with median AUC around 0.93.

The source of this sequence is an adult in good health and CMV-seronegative. Sequenced sample: memory CD4+ T cells from blood. This chain joins TRBV18 and TRBJ1-2; 7 positions match TRBD1. This CDR3 reads CASSPPSTGIHGYTF. The CDR3 DNA reads as TGTGCCAGCTCACCACCGTCGACAGGGATTCATGGCTACACCTTC.